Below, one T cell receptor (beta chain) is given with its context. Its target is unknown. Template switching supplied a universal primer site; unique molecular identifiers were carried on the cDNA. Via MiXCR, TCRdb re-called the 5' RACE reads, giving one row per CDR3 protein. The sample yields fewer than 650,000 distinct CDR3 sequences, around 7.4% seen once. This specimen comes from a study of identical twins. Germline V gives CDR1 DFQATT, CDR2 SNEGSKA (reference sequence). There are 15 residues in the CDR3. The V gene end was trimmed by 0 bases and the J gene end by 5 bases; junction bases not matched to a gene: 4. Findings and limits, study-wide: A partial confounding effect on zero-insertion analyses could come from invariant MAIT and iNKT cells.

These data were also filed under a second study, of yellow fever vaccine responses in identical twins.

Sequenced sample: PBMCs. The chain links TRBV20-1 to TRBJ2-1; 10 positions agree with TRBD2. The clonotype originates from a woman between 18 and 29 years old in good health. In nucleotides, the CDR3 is TGCAGTGCTAGAGATGGGACTAGCGTAAACAATGAGCAGTTCTTC. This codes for CSARDGTSVNNEQFF.